This T cell receptor beta chain was observed in a study of blood T cell repertoires in COVID-19. Study details: T cells, B-cell-depleted T cells, or PBMCs supplied cDNA or gDNA.

Germline loops: CDR1 MNHEY, CDR2 SVGAGI. The CDR3 totals 14 residues. V was clipped by 7 bases and J by 7 bases; unmatched bases: 8. The protocol was immunoSEQ multiplex PCR, while the TCRdb copy is restricted to in-frame clones and leaves out a portion. The table has a few hundred thousand clones, about 80% seen once. Material for sequencing was peripheral blood. The receptor's source is a human donor with acute or convalescent COVID-19. The donor label of this sample is uncertain. V is TRBV6-5 and J is TRBJ2-1, with 9 bases fitting TRBD2. This CDR3 reads CASKPGLAQNEQFF. The CDR3 DNA reads as TGTGCCAGCAAACCGGGACTAGCTCAGAATGAGCAGTTCTTC.